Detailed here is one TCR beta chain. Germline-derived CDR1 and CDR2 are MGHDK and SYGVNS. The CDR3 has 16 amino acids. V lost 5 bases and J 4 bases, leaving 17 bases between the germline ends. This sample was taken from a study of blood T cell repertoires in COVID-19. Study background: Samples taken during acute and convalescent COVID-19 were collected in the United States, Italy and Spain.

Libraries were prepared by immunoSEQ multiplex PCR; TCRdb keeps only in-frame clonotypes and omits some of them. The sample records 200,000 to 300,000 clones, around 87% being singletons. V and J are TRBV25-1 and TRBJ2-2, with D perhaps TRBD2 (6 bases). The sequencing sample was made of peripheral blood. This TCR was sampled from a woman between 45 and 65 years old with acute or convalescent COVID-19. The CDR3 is CASSRVETSSTGELFF. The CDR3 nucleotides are TGTGCCAGCAGTAGGGTGGAAACTAGCTCCACCGGGGAGCTGTTTTTT.